This T cell receptor beta chain stems from a study of CD8+CD57+ T cells in acquired aplastic anemia. Patients chosen for sequencing had shown CD8+CD57+ cell expansion by flow cytometry. This clonotype was observed at least ten times. The template used for profiling TCR beta VDJ and CDR3 was genomic DNA. From the reads, TCRdb called clonotypes with MiXCR, one entry per CDR3 protein. Seen here are about 75,000 distinct CDR3 sequences, about 70% observed once, and the top ten hold approximately 81%. This CDR3 comprises 16 residues. V gave up 4 bases and J gave up 7 bases, with 22 bases separating them. The germline V gene encodes CDR1 MGHRA and CDR2 YSYEKL.

The V gene is TRBV4-1, the J gene TRBJ1-2; TRBD1 might be the D (6 bases). The clonotype originates from a human donor with aplastic anemia. The sequencing input was sorted CD4+, CD8+, or CD8+CD57+ T cells (not recorded which) from PBMCs. CDR3 region: CASSLRRPGASGGYTF. DNA of the CDR3: TGCGCCAGCAGCCTTCGACGTCCGGGGGCTAGTGGTGGCTACACCTTC.